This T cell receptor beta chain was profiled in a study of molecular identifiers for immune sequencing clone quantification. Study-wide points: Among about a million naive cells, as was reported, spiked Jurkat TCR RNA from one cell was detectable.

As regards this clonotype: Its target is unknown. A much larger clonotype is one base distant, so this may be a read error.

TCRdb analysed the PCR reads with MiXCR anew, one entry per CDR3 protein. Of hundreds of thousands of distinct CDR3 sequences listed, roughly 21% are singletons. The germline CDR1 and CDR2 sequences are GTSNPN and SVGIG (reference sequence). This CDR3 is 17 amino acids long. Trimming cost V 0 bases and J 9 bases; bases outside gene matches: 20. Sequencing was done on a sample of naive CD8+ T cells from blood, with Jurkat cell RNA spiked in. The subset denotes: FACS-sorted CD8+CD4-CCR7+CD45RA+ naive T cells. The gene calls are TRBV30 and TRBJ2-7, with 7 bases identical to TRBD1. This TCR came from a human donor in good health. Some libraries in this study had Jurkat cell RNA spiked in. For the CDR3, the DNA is TGTGCCTGGAGTGTATTGGGCTCGGACAGGCCTTTTAACGGGCAGTACTTC. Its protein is CAWSVLGSDRPFNGQYF.